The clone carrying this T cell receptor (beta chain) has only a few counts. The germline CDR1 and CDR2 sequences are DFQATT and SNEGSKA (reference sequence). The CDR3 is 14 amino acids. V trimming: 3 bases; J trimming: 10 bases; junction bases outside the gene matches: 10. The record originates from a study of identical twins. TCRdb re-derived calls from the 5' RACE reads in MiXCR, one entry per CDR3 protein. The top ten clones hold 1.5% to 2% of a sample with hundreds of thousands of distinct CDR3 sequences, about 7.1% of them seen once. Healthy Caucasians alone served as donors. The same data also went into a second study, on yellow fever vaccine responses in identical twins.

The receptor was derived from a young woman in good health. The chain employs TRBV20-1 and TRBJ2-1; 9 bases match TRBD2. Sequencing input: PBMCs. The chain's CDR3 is CSARPGTSQFEQFF. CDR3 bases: TGCAGTGCTAGGCCGGGGACTAGCCAATTCGAGCAGTTCTTC.